This T cell receptor beta chain originates from a study of T cells in Graves' hyperthyroidism and ophthalmopathy. Study summary: Once the initial diagnosis was made, peripheral blood was obtained before any treatment. Findings and caveats of the study: Prediction of ophthalmopathy progression came a median roughly 7.1 months pre-onset. Expanded thyroid clonotypes (above 0.001) were mostly also found in blood.

RNA transcripts yielded amplified TCR beta CDR3 regions. In the first-round RT-PCR of the TCR CDR3, the HTBI primer set was used. A single record per CDR3 protein comes from TCRdb applying MiXCR to the multiplex PCR reads. The sample has over 150,000 distinct CDR3 sequences, less than 20% seen once; the top ten hold about 56%. Comment on this clonotype: What it binds is unknown.

Per germline, CDR1 PRHDT and CDR2 FYEKMQ (reference sequence). CDR3 length: 17 residues. V shed 6 bases and J shed 0 bases, with 21 bases lying between them. Sequencing used blood. This chain connects TRBV13 to TRBJ2-7; D may correspond to TRBD1 or TRBD2 (5 bases each). This sequence was found in a woman aged 45-65 years with Graves' hyperthyroidism. CDR3 protein: CASSFSDGPGASYEQYF. The CDR3 region has the DNA TGTGCCAGCAGTTTTTCCGATGGGCCCGGGGCCTCCTACGAGCAGTACTTC.